This T cell receptor (beta chain) was captured in a study of beta chain features in type 1 diabetes. Overall study context: All samples combined gave under 110,000,000 sorted cells for examination.

There are 14 residues in the CDR3. Germline V gene sequence: CDR1 SNHLY, CDR2 FYNNEI. The trim removed 6 bases at V and 4 bases at J, leaving 7 bases unmatched. This clone was found a few times. Its antigen is not known. Study-wide results and limits: Sequencing the cDNA could make cells with high TCR expression show up more than they should. Shorter templates might be favored by PCR, equally in patients and controls. Significant though moderate, a shortening of TCRB CDR3s appeared in all four CD4+ subsets of Type 1 diabetes patients.

The study reverse transcribed the entire isolated RNA, so it sequenced expressed TCRB transcripts. Sequencing used immunoSEQ multiplex PCR; TCRdb keeps in-frame clones, though not all of them. The sample lists approximately 380,000 clones; around 15% were seen once. The chain joins TRBV2 to TRBJ2-5; 8 bases align to TRBD1. This TCR derives from a woman younger than 35 in good health. Sequenced: naive CD4+ T cells from blood. The CDR3 nucleotides read TGTGCCAGCAGGACCGGACAGGGATCAGAGACCCAGTACTTC. Translation gives CASRTGQGSETQYF.